This T cell receptor (beta chain) was identified during a study of regulatory T cells in long-lasting Graves disease. Notes on the study in general: The study found lower TCR diversity in persistent Graves' patients than in newly diagnosed ones. Possibly, accuracy suffered from the small sample size.

iRepertoire HTBI primers and Arm-PCR of CDR3 regions built TCR beta libraries. The authors' processing: Overall, samples carried some 67 TRBV and 14 TRBJ segments. Each CDR3 protein is one row after TCRdb ran MiXCR on the multiplex PCR reads. V and J calls and clone size were set by TCRdb, not the authors. The sample has about 420,000 distinct CDR3 sequences, around 17% seen once. Notes on this clonotype: Antigen specificity is unknown.

Time point defined: newly diagnosed GD, antithyroid drugs for less than 3 months. The TCR library used RNA extracted from PBMCs. J was trimmed by 5 bases and V by 7 bases; bases with no gene match: 10. The CDR3 is 14 amino acids. The germline V gene encodes CDR1 MDHEN and CDR2 SYDVKM. The same data also contributed to another study, on T cells in Graves' hyperthyroidism and ophthalmopathy.

This material consisted of peripheral blood mononuclear cells (PBMCs), taken at new diagnosis, from a patient treated with antithyroid drugs. This TCR was recovered from a woman between 18 and 29 years old with Graves disease. This chain links TRBV28 with TRBJ1-2; 7 bases agree with TRBD1. In DNA, the CDR3 is TGTGCCAGCAAGGAGGCAGGGGGTAATTATGGCTACACCTTC. This encodes CASKEAGGNYGYTF.